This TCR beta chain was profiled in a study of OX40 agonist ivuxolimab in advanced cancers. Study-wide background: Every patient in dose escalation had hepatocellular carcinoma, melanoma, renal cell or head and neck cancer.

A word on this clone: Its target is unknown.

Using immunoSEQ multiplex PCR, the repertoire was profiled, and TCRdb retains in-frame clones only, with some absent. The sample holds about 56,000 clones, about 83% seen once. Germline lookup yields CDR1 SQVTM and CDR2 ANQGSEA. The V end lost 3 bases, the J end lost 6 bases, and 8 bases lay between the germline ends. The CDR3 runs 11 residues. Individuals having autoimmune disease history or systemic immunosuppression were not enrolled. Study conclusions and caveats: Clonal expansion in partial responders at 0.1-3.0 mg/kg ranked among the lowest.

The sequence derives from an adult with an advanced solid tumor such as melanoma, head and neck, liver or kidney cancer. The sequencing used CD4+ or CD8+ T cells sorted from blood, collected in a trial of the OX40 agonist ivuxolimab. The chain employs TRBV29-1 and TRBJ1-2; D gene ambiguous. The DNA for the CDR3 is TGCAGCGTTGAGTTTGGAGATGGCTACACCTTC. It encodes CSVEFGDGYTF.